The 23 T cell receptor beta chains below were found in one sample sequenced in a study of technical replicates of blood from several donors. Assay used: immunoSEQ multiplex PCR; TCRdb lists only in-frame clones, some missing. Here the sample spans 56,000 or so clones, about 95% being singletons. The sequenced sample consisted of PBMCs. The receptors come from a human donor in good health. Some clones in this sample may be carry-over from other donors' samples.

This clone was seen only once. The rearrangement joins TRBV29-1 to TRBJ1-2; TRBD1 aligns across 11 bases. The CDR3 loop spans 13 amino acids. The V gene end was trimmed by 5 bases and the J gene end by 7 bases; junction bases not matched to a gene: 6. Germline lookup yields CDR1 SQVTM and CDR2 ANQGSEA. The CDR3: CSVPRTGGFGYTF. CDR3 nucleotides: TGCAGCGTTCCTCGGACAGGGGGCTTTGGCTACACCTTC.

The chain uses TRBV4-1 and TRBJ2-2, with 14 bases identical to TRBD2. This CDR3 has 18 amino acids. Germline V gives CDR1 MGHRA, CDR2 YSYEKL. V gave up 1 base and J gave up 4 bases; unmatched junction bases: 5. The CDR3: CASSQGGLAGVGTGELFF. The CDR3 DNA follows: TGCGCCAGCAGCCAAGGGGGACTAGCGGGGGTTGGCACCGGGGAGCTGTTTTTT.

The CDR3 sequence: CASSQGGRAKAGETQYF. The CDR3 nucleotides read TGCGCCAGCAGCCAGGGGGGAAGGGCCAAGGCGGGGGAGACCCAGTACTTC. The V gene is TRBV4-1, the J gene TRBJ2-5; a weak D match, TRBD2 (6 bases). The V gene lost 3 bases and the J gene lost 5 bases, with 22 bases spanning the gap. The CDR3 spans 17 residues. Per germline, CDR1 MGHRA and CDR2 YSYEKL.

The V and J genes are TRBV6-1 and TRBJ2-7; 13 positions match TRBD2. CDR3 length: 15 residues. The germline V gene encodes CDR1 MNHNS and CDR2 SASEGT. The V segment lost 3 bases and the J segment 6 bases; nucleotides outside the gene matches: 5. Here the CDR3 reads CASSDTSGRAPEQYF. DNA for the CDR3: TGTGCCAGCAGTGACACTAGCGGGAGGGCCCCCGAGCAGTACTTC.

The chain employs TRBV18 and TRBJ2-1; TRBD2 agrees at 7 bases. CDR3 length: 15 residues. Per the germline V gene, CDR1 is KGHSH and CDR2 is LQKENI. Trimming at V came to 4 bases and at J to 4 bases, leaving 7 bases not matched to a gene. The CDR3 DNA reads TGTGCCAGCTCACGGCGTGAGCGGGATTACAATGAGCAGTTCTTC. This encodes CASSRRERDYNEQFF.

The rearrangement uses TRBV6-5 and TRBJ1-1; a possible D gene is TRBD1 (5 bases). Germline V CDR1 and CDR2: MNHEY, SVGAGI. The V and J ends lost 5 bases and 4 bases respectively, with 14 bases between them. This CDR3 contains 14 residues. The CDR3 loop reads CASSVLGGGTEAFF. The CDR3 region has the DNA TGTGCCAGCAGTGTCTTGGGCGGGGGCACTGAAGCTTTCTTT.

This CDR3 is CAWRGGTSGRGIQETQYF. The CDR3 DNA is TGTGCCTGGAGGGGAGGGACTAGCGGGAGAGGCATCCAAGAGACCCAGTACTTC. The chain has TRBV30 and TRBJ2-5, with 14 bases identical to TRBD2. The CDR3 has 18 residues. Germline V gene sequence: CDR1 GTSNPN, CDR2 SVGIG (reference sequence). With 3 bases clipped from V and 1 base from J, the junction kept 10 bases outside the gene matches.

The V call is TRBV30, the J call TRBJ2-2; 7 bases are shared with TRBD1. V trimming: 3 bases; J trimming: 0 bases; junction bases outside the gene matches: 4. Germline-derived CDR1 and CDR2 are GTSNPN and SVGIG (reference sequence). This CDR3 spans 15 amino acids. The CDR3 DNA sequence: TGTGCCTGGAGCGATGGGACAGCGAACACCGGGGAGCTGTTTTTT. Translation: CAWSDGTANTGELFF.

This chain connects TRBV5-1 to TRBJ2-4; weak D call: TRBD1 (5 bases). The CDR3 has 12 amino acids. CDR1 and CDR2 from the germline V gene are SGHRS and YFSETQ. Trimming pared 5 bases from V and 6 bases from J, leaving 9 bases between. In DNA form, the CDR3 reads TGCGCCAGCAGTCAGGGTGGAAACATTCAGTACTTC. Protein product: CASSQGGNIQYF.

The chain recombines TRBV5-4 with TRBJ1-1, with D unclear. Trimming took 0 bases from V and 3 from J, leaving 9 bases between them. Looked up from germline, CDR1 is SGHNT and CDR2 is YYREEE (reference sequence). The CDR3 extends over 14 amino acids. The CDR3 spells CASSLETGYTEAFF. DNA for the CDR3: TGTGCCAGCAGCTTGGAGACGGGGTACACTGAAGCTTTCTTT.

The genes are TRBV30 and TRBJ2-1, with 13 bases that match TRBD2. Trimming took 2 bases from V and 7 from J; bases not matched to a gene: 5. This CDR3 contains 15 residues. CDR1 and CDR2 from the germline V gene are GTSNPN and SVGIG (reference sequence). The CDR3 region has the DNA TGTGCCTGGAGTCTGACTAGCGGGAGGACGAATGAGCAGTTCTTC. Its protein is CAWSLTSGRTNEQFF.

The table lists this clone with a count of one. J is TRBJ1-5 and V is TRBV4-1; 10 bases match TRBD1. The CDR3 runs to 14 residues. Germline V gives CDR1 MGHRA, CDR2 YSYEKL. V shed 4 bases, J shed 7 bases, and the junction held 4 bases outside the gene matches. The CDR3 here is CASSRGTGVQPQHF. The CDR3 coding sequence is TGCGCCAGCAGCCGCGGGACAGGGGTCCAGCCCCAGCATTTT.

The chain combines TRBV9 with TRBJ2-1, with 11 bases lining up with TRBD2. Germline V lookup: CDR1 SGDLS, CDR2 YYNGEE. With V trimmed by 0 bases and J by 6 bases, 2 bases remained unmatched. The CDR3 has 15 residues. The CDR3: CASSVGGTSGNEQFF. DNA for the CDR3: TGTGCCAGCAGCGTAGGGGGGACTAGCGGCAATGAGCAGTTCTTC. The full variable domain, in which reference TRBV9 and TRBJ2-1 provide the parts outside the CDR3, is DSGVTQTPKHLITATGQRVTLRCSPRSGDLSVYWYQQSLDQGLQFLIQYYNGEERAKGNILERFSAQQFPDLHSELNLSSLELGDSALYFCASSVGGTSGNEQFFGPGTRLTVL.

This chain connects TRBV7-3 to TRBJ2-2; D might be TRBD2 (5 bases). The V and J ends lost 5 bases and 3 bases respectively, with 16 bases between them. CDR1 SGHTA and CDR2 FQGTGA come from the germline V gene. This CDR3 region has 16 residues. The CDR3 region has the DNA TGTGCCAGCAGCCTTACTATCCCGAGGGACACCGGGGAGCTGTTTTTT. Its protein product is CASSLTIPRDTGELFF. Variable domain in full (rest from reference TRBV7-3 and TRBJ2-2): GAGVSQTPSNKVTEKGKYVELRCDPISGHTALYWYRQSLGQGPEFLIYFQGTGAADDSGLPNDRFFAVRPEGSVSTLKIQRTERGDSAVYLCASSLTIPRDTGELFFGEGSRLTVL.

The genes are TRBV4-3 and TRBJ2-1; a weak D match, TRBD2 (5 bases). Germline-derived CDR1 and CDR2 are LGHNA and YSLEER. Trimming removed 1 base from V and 9 bases from J, with 10 bases in between. The CDR3 is made up of 13 amino acids. The CDR3 protein is CASSQVVEVEQFF. CDR3 nucleotide sequence: TGCGCCAGCAGCCAAGTTGTGGAGGTTGAGCAGTTCTTC.

The chain joins TRBV10-3 to TRBJ1-6; no clear D. The V and J ends lost 9 bases and 9 bases respectively, with 18 bases between them. Germline lookup yields CDR1 ENHRY and CDR2 SYGVKD. This CDR3 is built from 14 residues. CDR3 region: CAINREGVGSPLHF. DNA for the CDR3: TGTGCCATTAACCGGGAAGGCGTGGGTTCACCCCTCCACTTT.

This chain uses TRBV18 with TRBJ1-6; perhaps TRBD1 as D (6 bases). The CDR3 loop spans 13 amino acids. Deletions cut 8 bases from V and 8 bases from J, with 13 bases between. Germline CDR1 is KGHSH and CDR2 is LQKENI. The CDR3 here is CASRQARDSPLHF. CDR3 DNA: TGTGCCAGCCGACAGGCCCGGGATTCACCCCTCCACTTT.

The chain links TRBV7-9 to TRBJ2-7, with a tentative D call TRBD2 (6 bases). Trimming took 2 bases from V and 0 from J, leaving 11 bases between them. The CDR3 covers 15 residues. Looked up from germline, CDR1 is SEHNR and CDR2 is FQNEAQ (reference sequence). The CDR3 DNA is TGTGCCAGCAGCTTATTCGTCGGGAGCTCCTACGAGCAGTACTTC. It translates to CASSLFVGSSYEQYF.

This chain joins TRBV5-8 and TRBJ1-1; D remains ambiguous. Per germline, CDR1 SGHTS and CDR2 YDEGEE. This CDR3 has 15 amino acids. V gave up 6 bases and J gave up 1 base, with 16 bases separating them. In DNA form, the CDR3 reads TGTGCCAGCAATCCCTCCCCACGGGGGAACACTGAAGCTTTCTTT. Translation: CASNPSPRGNTEAFF.

This chain links TRBV4-1 with TRBJ2-1, with D maybe TRBD2 (5 bases). Trimming stripped 4 bases from V and 8 bases from J, with 9 bases between. The germline V gene has CDR1 MGHRA and CDR2 YSYEKL. The CDR3 contains 12 residues. The CDR3 is CASSPPGDEQFF. CDR3 bases: TGCGCCAGCAGCCCCCCCGGGGATGAGCAGTTCTTC.

The V call is TRBV7-2, the J call TRBJ2-3; tentatively, D is TRBD2 (6 bases). CDR1 SGHTA and CDR2 FQGNSA come from the germline V gene. Deletions cut 2 bases from V and 5 bases from J, with 11 bases between. CDR3 size: 14 residues. The CDR3 is CASSLQREVDTQYF. In DNA form, the CDR3 reads TGTGCCAGCAGCTTACAGAGGGAGGTAGATACGCAGTATTTT. The variable domain in full, completed from reference TRBV7-2 and TRBJ2-3, reads GAGVSQSPSNKVTEKGKDVELRCDPISGHTALYWYRQSLGQGLEFLIYFQGNSAPDKSGLPSDRFSAERTGGSVSTLTIQRTQQEDSAVYLCASSLQREVDTQYFGPGTRLTVL.

V and J are TRBV9 and TRBJ2-7; perhaps TRBD2 as D (6 bases). CDR3 size: 14 residues. Germline assignment: CDR1 SGDLS and CDR2 YYNGEE. With 4 bases removed from V and 3 bases from J, the gap between germline ends came to 14 bases. In DNA, the CDR3 is TGTGCCAGCAGCCCCGCCCTAGCGAGCTACGAGCAGTACTTC. This sequence encodes CASSPALASYEQYF.

The chain recombines TRBV2 with TRBJ2-7; a weak D match, TRBD2 (6 bases). CDR1 SNHLY and CDR2 FYNNEI come from the germline V gene. This CDR3 comprises 13 residues. Trimming cost V 6 bases and J 5 bases, with 14 bases left between them. Here the CDR3 DNA reads TGTGCCAGCAGACCAACTAGCCGGAACGAGCAGTACTTC. The encoded protein is CASRPTSRNEQYF.